This entry describes one TCR beta chain. The data stem from a study of blood T cell repertoires in COVID-19. Study-level information: Material from acute and convalescent COVID-19 was sourced from the United States, Italy and Spain. PBMCs, B-cell-depleted T cells, or T cells provided the cDNA or gDNA that made up the material.

Membership in each cohort depended on participant-reported clinical history. V lost 4 bases and J lost 1; bases outside the gene matches: 8. The CDR3 runs to 17 residues. Looked up from germline, CDR1 is SGHDT and CDR2 is YYEEEE. Assay used: immunoSEQ multiplex PCR; TCRdb lists only in-frame clones, some missing. This sample has 150,000 to 250,000 clones, with about 85% found just once. The chain recombines TRBV5-6 with TRBJ2-3, with 11 bases matching TRBD1. The sample comprised PBMCs or T cells enriched from blood (not recorded which). The source of this sequence is a woman aged 30 to 39 who had recovered from COVID-19. The CDR3 nucleotides read TGTGCCAGCAGCGCCGGGGACAGGGGGGCTGGCACAGATACGCAGTATTTT. Amino acid sequence: CASSAGDRGAGTDTQYF.